A single TCR beta chain is shown here with its context. This sample was taken from a study of cytomegalovirus exposure and HLA in healthy donors. Germline loops: CDR1 MDHEN, CDR2 SYDVKM. This CDR3 is built from 14 residues. After removal of 7 bases from V and 0 bases from J, the junction contained 2 bases not matched to a gene. Both 60 Vbeta primers and 13 Jbeta primers went into the PCR. This table comes from immunoSEQ multiplex PCR, and its TCRdb copy is limited to in-frame clones, with some not included. Among 120,000 to 150,000 clones listed, approximately 79% were seen once. The TCR originated in a woman aged 50 to 65 in good health and CMV-seropositive. This sequence joins TRBV28 and TRBJ1-5, with 8 positions matching TRBD1. Sequenced sample: PBMCs. The CDR3 DNA reads as TGTGCCAGCACAGGGGGCTTTAGCAATCAGCCCCAGCATTTT. Translating it yields CASTGGFSNQPQHF.